A single sample is the source of the 23 T cell receptor beta chains below, sequenced in a study of blood T cell repertoires in COVID-19. Only in-frame clones appear in the TCRdb table, and some are missing; sequencing was by immunoSEQ multiplex PCR. The table has about 180,000 clones, more than 75% seen once. The sample taken for sequencing was PBMCs or T cells enriched from blood (not recorded which). The receptors originated from a human donor with acute COVID-19. The donor label of this sample is uncertain.

This chain uses TRBV30 with TRBJ1-2; 9 nucleotides line up with TRBD1. This CDR3 is 12 amino acids long. With 8 bases clipped from V and 2 bases from J, the junction kept 3 bases outside the gene matches. Germline V lookup: CDR1 GTSNPN, CDR2 SVGIG (reference sequence). The CDR3 bases are TGTGCCCGGGACAGGGCCAACTATGGCTACACCTTC. Encoded protein: CARDRANYGYTF.

This chain connects TRBV4-1 to TRBJ2-1; 12 bases line up with TRBD1. Germline CDR1 is MGHRA and CDR2 is YSYEKL. This CDR3 has 16 residues. V lost 0 bases to trimming and J lost 8 bases; unmatched junction nucleotides: 5. CDR3 bases: TGCGCCAGCAGCCAAGATAGCGGGACAGGGGGCGATGAGCAGTTCTTC. Residues: CASSQDSGTGGDEQFF.

The chain couples TRBV3-1 (or the pseudogene TRBV3-2) to TRBJ2-5, with TRBD2 matching 9 bases. The germline gives CDR1 LGHDT, CDR2 YNNKEL (reference sequence). J lost 2 bases, V lost 0 bases, and 7 bases had no gene match. The CDR3 contains 17 residues. The CDR3 reads CASSQDQRRGGQETQYF. DNA for the CDR3: TGTGCCAGCAGCCAAGATCAAAGGCGGGGGGGTCAAGAGACCCAGTACTTC.

The chain recombines TRBV2 with TRBJ1-1; the D is unclear. This CDR3 region has 16 residues. From germline, CDR1 is SNHLY and CDR2 FYNNEI. V was shortened by 2 bases and J by 1 base, with 14 bases between the two germline ends. CDR3 amino acids: CASSESSIGGNTEAFF. CDR3 nucleotides: TGTGCCAGCAGTGAAAGTAGTATAGGAGGGAACACTGAAGCTTTCTTT.

V is TRBV19 and J is TRBJ1-6, with D perhaps TRBD1 (5 bases). Trimming pared 3 bases from V and 7 bases from J, leaving 16 bases between. Germline values: CDR1 LNHDA, CDR2 SQIVND (reference sequence). This CDR3 region has 16 residues. The DNA of the CDR3 is TGTGCCAGTAGTATGGAGGGGAGCGATTGGAATTCACCCCTCCACTTT. Its protein product is CASSMEGSDWNSPLHF. Full variable domain (remainder filled in from reference TRBV19 and TRBJ1-6): DGGITQSPKYLFRKEGQNVTLSCEQNLNHDAMYWYRQDPGQGLRLIYYSQIVNDFQKGDIAEGYSVSREKKESFPLTVTSAQKNPTAFYLCASSMEGSDWNSPLHFGNGTRLTVT.

This chain uses TRBV2 with TRBJ1-4; possibly TRBD1 for D (5 bases). The CDR3 totals 15 residues. Looked up from germline, CDR1 is SNHLY and CDR2 is FYNNEI. V was clipped by 6 bases and J by 0 bases, with 11 bases between them. The CDR3 DNA reads TGTGCCAGCAGCGCGGGACGCTCAACTAATGAAAAACTGTTTTTT. Its translation is CASSAGRSTNEKLFF.

The chain has TRBV7-9 and TRBJ2-1, with TRBD2 identical over 7 bases. This CDR3 has 16 amino acids. Germline V gene data show CDR1 as SEHNR and CDR2 as FQNEAQ (reference sequence). V shed 4 bases and J 8 bases; nucleotides not matched to a gene: 14. The DNA for the CDR3 is TGTGCCAGCAGCTCCACGGCGGTGCGGGGGTATCATGAGCAGTTCTTC. This codes for CASSSTAVRGYHEQFF.

The genes are TRBV19 and TRBJ1-5, with TRBD1 identical over 7 bases. V trimming: 5 bases; J trimming: 5 bases; junction bases outside the gene matches: 9. Germline V lookup: CDR1 LNHDA, CDR2 SQIVND (reference sequence). The CDR3 runs 15 residues. CDR3 DNA sequence: TGTGCCAGTAGTGCAGACTACAGGGGCTATCAGCCCCAGCATTTT. Translation gives CASSADYRGYQPQHF.

This clone occurred a few times. The chain is built from TRBV29-1 and TRBJ1-1; TRBD1 matches 8 bases. CDR3 size: 15 residues. CDR1 SQVTM and CDR2 ANQGSEA come from the germline V gene. With V trimmed by 6 bases and J by 4 bases, 13 bases remained unmatched. The CDR3 DNA reads as TGCAGCGTACTACTGCAGGGGGCGCAGGGCACTGAAGCTTTCTTT. Translated, it gives CSVLLQGAQGTEAFF.

The chain couples TRBV5-1 to TRBJ2-4, with D tentatively TRBD1 (5 bases). Germline CDR1 SGHRS, CDR2 YFSETQ. The CDR3 has 18 amino acids. Trimming shortened V by 4 bases and J by 0 bases, and 20 bases separated the two germline ends. The CDR3 loop is CASSPTLGDLEAKNIQYF. The DNA of the CDR3 is TGCGCCAGCAGCCCAACTTTAGGGGATCTCGAAGCCAAAAACATTCAGTACTTC.

The V and J genes are TRBV11-2 and TRBJ2-3, with D perhaps TRBD2 (6 bases). The CDR3 has 17 residues. V lost 5 bases and J 3 bases, leaving 21 bases between the germline ends. CDR1 and CDR2 (germline): SGHAT, FQNNGV. The CDR3 sequence is CASSQKKVGGGTDTQYF. DNA for the CDR3: TGTGCCAGCAGCCAAAAAAAGGTGGGGGGTGGGACAGATACGCAGTATTTT.

The chain uses TRBV12-3 or TRBV12-4 and TRBJ2-1; D may be TRBD2 (5 bases). The CDR3 is made up of 13 amino acids. Trimming cost V 5 bases and J 9 bases, with 14 bases left between them. The CDR3 sequence is CASSRRGPTEQFF. In DNA form, the CDR3 reads TGTGCCAGCAGTAGGAGAGGGCCGACTGAGCAGTTCTTC.

V is TRBV5-1 and J is TRBJ1-1; a possible D gene is TRBD1 (6 bases). Trimming cost V 3 bases and J 1 base, with 10 bases left between them. The CDR3 length is 14 residues. The germline CDR1 and CDR2 sequences are SGHRS and YFSETQ. CDR3 DNA sequence: TGCGCCAGCAGCTCGGAACAGGGGAACACTGAAGCTTTCTTT. Amino acids: CASSSEQGNTEAFF.

The chain couples TRBV9 to TRBJ1-1; maybe TRBD1 (6 bases). V lost 4 bases and J 2 bases, leaving 12 bases between the germline ends. CDR3 length: 14 amino acids. From germline, CDR1 is SGDLS and CDR2 YYNGEE. The CDR3 DNA reads TGTGCCAGCAGCCCAGGGGTGGCTAACACTGAAGCTTTCTTT. Translated, it gives CASSPGVANTEAFF.

J is TRBJ2-5 and V is TRBV3-1 (or the pseudogene TRBV3-2); D gene ambiguous. The CDR3 has 14 amino acids. The germline V gene encodes CDR1 LGHDT and CDR2 YNNKEL (reference sequence). V was clipped by 7 bases and J by 0 bases, with 12 bases between them. CDR3: CASTLSAHQETQYF. The CDR3 region has the DNA TGTGCCAGCACCCTTTCAGCGCACCAAGAGACCCAGTACTTC.

This clone turned up a few times. V usage is TRBV7-3 and J usage is TRBJ2-7; tentatively, D is TRBD2 (5 bases). V lost 5 bases and J lost 0, with 14 bases in between. This CDR3 is built from 15 residues. The germline V gene has CDR1 SGHTA and CDR2 FQGTGA. In nucleotides, the CDR3 is TGTGCCAGCAGCCCCGGACTGACGATCTCCTACGAGCAGTACTTC. Translating gives CASSPGLTISYEQYF.

This clone was observed a single time. V is TRBV12-3 or TRBV12-4 and J is TRBJ2-7; a possible D gene is TRBD2 (5 bases). Trimming left V 6 bases short and J 3 bases short, with 12 bases between. CDR3 length equals 13 residues. CDR3 sequence reads: CASSRGFLYEQYF. The DNA for the CDR3 is TGTGCCAGCAGCCGCGGGTTCCTCTACGAGCAGTACTTC.

This clone has a handful of counts. In DNA, the CDR3 is TGCGCCAGCAGCCAAGATGTAACAGCTAACTATGGCTACACCTTC. This encodes CASSQDVTANYGYTF. The V and J genes are TRBV4-1 and TRBJ1-2; no definite D call. CDR1 is MGHRA, CDR2 YSYEKL, per germline. V was trimmed by 0 bases and J by 0 bases, leaving 8 bases between them. This CDR3 is 15 amino acids long.

V gene TRBV9 combines with J gene TRBJ2-5, with 11 positions matching TRBD2. V shed 0 bases, J shed 5 bases, and the junction held 3 bases outside the gene matches. Germline V CDR1 and CDR2: SGDLS, YYNGEE. The CDR3 has 15 residues. As DNA, the CDR3 is TGTGCCAGCAGCGTAGCTAGCGGGGGGTGGGAGACCCAGTACTTC. This translates into CASSVASGGWETQYF. The full variable domain, in which reference TRBV9 and TRBJ2-5 provide the parts outside the CDR3, is DSGVTQTPKHLITATGQRVTLRCSPRSGDLSVYWYQQSLDQGLQFLIQYYNGEERAKGNILERFSAQQFPDLHSELNLSSLELGDSALYFCASSVASGGWETQYFGPGTRLLVL.

The rearrangement joins TRBV2 to TRBJ2-7, with a possible D match to TRBD1 (5 bases). Deletions cut 3 bases from V and 0 bases from J, with 18 bases between. CDR1 and CDR2 from the germline V gene are SNHLY and FYNNEI. The CDR3 contains 17 residues. CDR3 sequence (DNA): TGTGCCAGCAGTGAGGGCAGGGCAACTATTCCCTCCTACGAGCAGTACTTC. Translation gives CASSEGRATIPSYEQYF.

This chain joins TRBV7-8 and TRBJ2-3; 12 nucleotides line up with TRBD2. The CDR3 covers 15 residues. The germline V gene has CDR1 SGHVS and CDR2 FQNEAQ. The junction had 1 base not matched to a gene; V was cut back by 2 bases and J by 4 bases. CDR3 coding DNA: TGTGCCAGCAGCTTACTAGCGGGGGGGCCAGATACGCAGTATTTT. It codes for CASSLLAGGPDTQYF.

Only a few counts were recorded for this clone. The chain couples TRBV10-3 to TRBJ2-5; no definite D call. The CDR3 runs to 11 residues. V was clipped by 8 bases and J by 4 bases, with 8 bases between them. CDR1 and CDR2 from the germline V gene are ENHRY and SYGVKD. This chain's CDR3 is CAIGPGETQYF. CDR3 DNA: TGTGCCATCGGTCCGGGAGAGACCCAGTACTTC.

This chain uses TRBV27 with TRBJ1-1; perhaps TRBD1 as D (5 bases). The V gene lost 7 bases and the J gene lost 1 base, with 13 bases spanning the gap. CDR1 and CDR2 (germline): MNHEY, SMNVEV (reference sequence). The CDR3 has 14 residues. The CDR3, as DNA: TGTGCCAGCACCCCTCTAGGGGAGAACACTGAAGCTTTCTTT. It codes for CASTPLGENTEAFF.